A single TCR beta chain is shown here with its context. Its antigen remains unknown. This specimen comes from a study of cytomegalovirus exposure and HLA in healthy donors. Study as a whole: Caucasian-associated ancestry cluster membership applied to about 83% of around 400 genotyped donors.

Germline assignment: CDR1 WNHNN and CDR2 SYGVQD (reference sequence). V lost 8 bases, J lost 0 bases, and 5 bases lay in between. The CDR3 is made up of 12 amino acids. Primers: 60 Vbeta forward and 13 Jbeta reverse. The protocol was immunoSEQ multiplex PCR, while the TCRdb copy is restricted to in-frame clones and leaves out a portion. The profile shows some 130,000 clones, 80% of them singletons. Study-level findings and limits: The study labeled about 160 TCR beta chains cytomegalovirus-associated. A later analysis linked a missense DCLRE1C variant to TCR beta V- and J-gene trimming.

The genes are TRBV10-1 and TRBJ1-5; D is unclear. Sequencing input: PBMCs. The clonotype originates from a man between 25 and 39 years old in good health and CMV-seronegative. The CDR3 nucleotides are TGCGCCAGCTCCAATAGCAATCAGCCCCAGCATTTT. This sequence encodes CASSNSNQPQHF.